Given below is one T cell receptor beta chain in context. The sample comes from a study of blood T cell repertoires in COVID-19. Study information: The United States, Italy and Spain were the sources of the acute and convalescent COVID-19 samples. PBMCs, B-cell-depleted T cells, or T cells were the source of the cDNA or gDNA that made up the material.

This CDR3 region has 15 residues. The germline V gene has CDR1 SGHRS and CDR2 YFSETQ. Trimming removed 0 bases from V and 5 bases from J, with 14 bases in between. Per the authors' pipeline: Amplified reference gene primers provided the basis for estimating nucleated cell counts. Clones were sequenced by immunoSEQ multiplex PCR, and TCRdb holds only the in-frame ones, with some missing. The V and J calls and clone size were taken over from that table, and D and trimming were inferred from the DNA. The sample records about 240,000 clones, 82% being singletons. This rearrangement joins TRBV5-1 to TRBJ1-1; D might be TRBD1 (5 bases). This sequence was found in an older woman with active or convalescent COVID-19. Sequenced sample: peripheral blood. CDR3 protein: CASSLVGFGGTEAFF. CDR3 coding DNA: TGCGCCAGCAGCTTGGTAGGCTTCGGGGGGACTGAAGCTTTCTTT. Based on the CDR3 plus reference TRBV5-1 and TRBJ1-1, the full variable domain is KAGVTQTPRYLIKTRGQQVTLSCSPISGHRSVSWYQQTPGQGLQFLFEYFSETQRNKGNFPGRFSGRQFSNSRSEMNVSTLELGDSALYLCASSLVGFGGTEAFFGQGTRLTVV.